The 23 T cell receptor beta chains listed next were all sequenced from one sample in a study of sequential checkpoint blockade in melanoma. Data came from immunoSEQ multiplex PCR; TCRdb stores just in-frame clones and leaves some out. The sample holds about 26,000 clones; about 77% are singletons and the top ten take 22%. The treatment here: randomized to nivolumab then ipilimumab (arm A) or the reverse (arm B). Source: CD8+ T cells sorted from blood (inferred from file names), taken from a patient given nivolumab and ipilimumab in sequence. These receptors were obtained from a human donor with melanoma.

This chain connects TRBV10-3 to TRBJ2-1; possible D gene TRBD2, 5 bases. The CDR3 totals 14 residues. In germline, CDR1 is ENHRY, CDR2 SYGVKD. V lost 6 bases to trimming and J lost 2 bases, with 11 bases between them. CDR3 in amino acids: CAIRGGSPYNEQFF. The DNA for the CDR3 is TGTGCCATCAGGGGTGGGAGCCCCTACAATGAGCAGTTCTTC.

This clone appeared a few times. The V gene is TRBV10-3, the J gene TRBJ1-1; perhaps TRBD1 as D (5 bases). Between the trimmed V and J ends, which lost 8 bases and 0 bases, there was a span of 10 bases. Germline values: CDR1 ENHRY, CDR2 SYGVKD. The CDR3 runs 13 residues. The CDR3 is CAIEEGLNTEAFF. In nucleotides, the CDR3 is TGTGCCATCGAGGAGGGGTTGAACACTGAAGCTTTCTTT.

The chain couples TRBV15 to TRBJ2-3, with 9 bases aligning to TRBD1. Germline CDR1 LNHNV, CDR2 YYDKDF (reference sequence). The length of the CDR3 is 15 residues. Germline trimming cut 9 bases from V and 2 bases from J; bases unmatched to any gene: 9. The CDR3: CATLPGQGLTDTQYF. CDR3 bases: TGTGCCACTCTACCGGGACAGGGCCTCACAGATACGCAGTATTTT.

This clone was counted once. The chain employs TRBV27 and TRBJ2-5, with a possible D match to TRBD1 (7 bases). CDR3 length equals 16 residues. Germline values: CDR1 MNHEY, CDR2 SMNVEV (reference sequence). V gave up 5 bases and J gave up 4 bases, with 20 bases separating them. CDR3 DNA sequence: TGTGCCAGCAGTCCCCGCAGGGGGGAACATCGAGAGACCCAGTACTTC. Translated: CASSPRRGEHRETQYF.

This chain's CDR3 is CASSIGTTGTGYGYTF. The CDR3, as DNA: TGTGCCAGTAGTATCGGTACGACCGGGACAGGGTATGGCTACACCTTC. The chain combines TRBV19 with TRBJ1-2; 9 nucleotides match TRBD1. The CDR3 covers 16 residues. Germline lookup yields CDR1 LNHDA and CDR2 SQIVND (reference sequence). V shed 3 bases and J 5 bases; nucleotides not matched to a gene: 10.

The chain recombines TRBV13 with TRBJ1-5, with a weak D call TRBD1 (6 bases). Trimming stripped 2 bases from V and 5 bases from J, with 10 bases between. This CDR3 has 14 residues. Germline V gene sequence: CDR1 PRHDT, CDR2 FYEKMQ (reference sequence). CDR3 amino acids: CASSLSPGDQPQHF. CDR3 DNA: TGTGCCAGCAGCTTAAGTCCAGGGGATCAGCCCCAGCATTTT.

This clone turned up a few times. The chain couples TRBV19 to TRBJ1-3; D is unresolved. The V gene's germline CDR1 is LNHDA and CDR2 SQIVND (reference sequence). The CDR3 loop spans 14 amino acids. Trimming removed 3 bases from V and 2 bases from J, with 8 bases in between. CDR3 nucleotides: TGTGCCAGTAGTATGAACGTAGCTGGAAACACCATATATTTT. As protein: CASSMNVAGNTIYF.

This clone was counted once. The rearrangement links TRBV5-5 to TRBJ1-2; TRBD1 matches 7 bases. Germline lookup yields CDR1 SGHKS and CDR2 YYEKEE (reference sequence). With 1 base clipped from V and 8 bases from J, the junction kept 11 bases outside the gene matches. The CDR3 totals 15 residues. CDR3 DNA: TGTGCCAGCAGCTTGAACGGAGACAGGGTTGACGGCTACACCTTC. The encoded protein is CASSLNGDRVDGYTF.

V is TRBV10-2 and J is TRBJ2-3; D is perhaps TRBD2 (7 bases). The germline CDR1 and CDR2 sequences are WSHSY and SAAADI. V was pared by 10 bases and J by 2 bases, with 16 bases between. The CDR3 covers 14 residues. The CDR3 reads CATTRGGATDTQYF. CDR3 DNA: TGCGCCACCACCCGCGGGGGCGCCACAGATACGCAGTATTTT.

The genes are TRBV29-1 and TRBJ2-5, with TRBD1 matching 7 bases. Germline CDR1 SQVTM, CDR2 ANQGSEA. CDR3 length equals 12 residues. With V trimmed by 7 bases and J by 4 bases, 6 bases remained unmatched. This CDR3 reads CSGLRQGETQYF. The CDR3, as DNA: TGCAGCGGACTGAGACAGGGAGAGACCCAGTACTTC.

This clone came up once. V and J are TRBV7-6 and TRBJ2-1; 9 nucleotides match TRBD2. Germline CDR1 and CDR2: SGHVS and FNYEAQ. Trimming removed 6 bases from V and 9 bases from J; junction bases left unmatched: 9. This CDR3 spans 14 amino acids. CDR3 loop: CASSAGGPPAEQFF. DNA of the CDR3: TGTGCCAGCAGTGCGGGGGGGCCACCCGCTGAGCAGTTCTTC.

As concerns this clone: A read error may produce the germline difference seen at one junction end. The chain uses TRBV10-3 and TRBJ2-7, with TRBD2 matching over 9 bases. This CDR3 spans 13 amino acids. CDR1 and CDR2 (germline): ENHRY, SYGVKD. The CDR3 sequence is CAISEVAGGPRDF. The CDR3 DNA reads TGTGCCATCAGTGAAGTGGCGGGAGGGCCGAGGGACTTC.

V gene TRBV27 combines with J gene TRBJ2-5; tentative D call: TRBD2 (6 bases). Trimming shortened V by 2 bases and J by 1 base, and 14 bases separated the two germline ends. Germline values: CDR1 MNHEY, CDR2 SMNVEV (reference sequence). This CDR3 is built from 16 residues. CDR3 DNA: TGTGCCAGCAGTTTAGGGAGGTCGCTTCTCCAAGAGACCCAGTACTTC. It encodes CASSLGRSLLQETQYF.

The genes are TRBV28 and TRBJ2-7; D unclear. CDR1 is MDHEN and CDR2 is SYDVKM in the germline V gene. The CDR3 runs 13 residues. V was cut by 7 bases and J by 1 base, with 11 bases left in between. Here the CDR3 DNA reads TGTGCCAGCACCCCCGTGGAGTCCTACGAGCAGTACTTC. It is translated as CASTPVESYEQYF.

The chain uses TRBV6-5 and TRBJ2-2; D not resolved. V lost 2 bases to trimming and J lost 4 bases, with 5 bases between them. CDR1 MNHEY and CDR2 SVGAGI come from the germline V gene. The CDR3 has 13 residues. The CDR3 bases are TGTGCCAGCAGTTACGGCCCCACCGGGGAGCTGTTTTTT. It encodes CASSYGPTGELFF.

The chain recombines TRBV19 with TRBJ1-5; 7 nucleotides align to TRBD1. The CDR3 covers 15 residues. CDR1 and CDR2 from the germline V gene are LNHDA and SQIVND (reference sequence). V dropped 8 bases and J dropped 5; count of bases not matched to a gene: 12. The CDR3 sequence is CASSLTGATYQPQHF. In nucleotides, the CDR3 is TGTGCCAGTTCACTAACAGGGGCAACGTATCAGCCCCAGCATTTT.

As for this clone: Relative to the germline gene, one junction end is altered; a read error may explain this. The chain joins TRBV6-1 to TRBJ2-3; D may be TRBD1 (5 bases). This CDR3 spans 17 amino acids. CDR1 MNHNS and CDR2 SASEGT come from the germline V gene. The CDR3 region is CASREAYWGPTTDTQYF. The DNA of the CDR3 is TGTGCCAGCAGGGAAGCATACTGGGGCCCGACGACAGATACGCAGTATTTT.

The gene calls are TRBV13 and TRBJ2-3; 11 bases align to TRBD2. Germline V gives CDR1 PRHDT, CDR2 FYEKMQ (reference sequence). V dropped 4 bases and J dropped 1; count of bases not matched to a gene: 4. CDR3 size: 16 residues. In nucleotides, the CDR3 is TGTGCCAGCAGCTCGCCGGGACTAGCGGGCACAGATACGCAGTATTTT. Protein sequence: CASSSPGLAGTDTQYF.

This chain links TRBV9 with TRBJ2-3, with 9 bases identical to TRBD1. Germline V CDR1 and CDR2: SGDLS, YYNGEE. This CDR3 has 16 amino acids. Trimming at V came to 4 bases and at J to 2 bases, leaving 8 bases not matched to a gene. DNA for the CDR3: TGTGCCAGCAGCCTACTAGGGACAGGGCTCACAGATACGCAGTATTTT. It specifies CASSLLGTGLTDTQYF.

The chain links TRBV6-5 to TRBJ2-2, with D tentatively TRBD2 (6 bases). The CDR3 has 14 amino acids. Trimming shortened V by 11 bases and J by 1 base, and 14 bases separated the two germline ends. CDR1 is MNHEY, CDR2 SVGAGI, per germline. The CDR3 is CARWGEKNTGELFF. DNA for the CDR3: TGTGCCCGGTGGGGGGAGAAGAACACCGGGGAGCTGTTTTTT.

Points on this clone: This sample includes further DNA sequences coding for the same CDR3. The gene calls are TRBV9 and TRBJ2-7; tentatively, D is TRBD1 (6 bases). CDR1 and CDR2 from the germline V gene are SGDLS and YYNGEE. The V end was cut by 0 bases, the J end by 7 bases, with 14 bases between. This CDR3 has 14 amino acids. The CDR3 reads CASSVGTVSTEQYF. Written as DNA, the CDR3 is TGTGCCAGCAGCGTAGGGACAGTGTCCACGGAGCAGTACTTC. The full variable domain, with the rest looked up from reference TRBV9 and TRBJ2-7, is DSGVTQTPKHLITATGQRVTLRCSPRSGDLSVYWYQQSLDQGLQFLIQYYNGEERAKGNILERFSAQQFPDLHSELNLSSLELGDSALYFCASSVGTVSTEQYFGPGTRLTVT.

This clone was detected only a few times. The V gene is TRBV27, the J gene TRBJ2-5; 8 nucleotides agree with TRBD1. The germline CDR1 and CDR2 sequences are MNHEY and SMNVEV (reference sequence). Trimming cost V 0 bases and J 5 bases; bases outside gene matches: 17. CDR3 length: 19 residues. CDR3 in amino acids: CASSLSAKLRQGISETQYF. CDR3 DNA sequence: TGTGCCAGCAGTTTATCGGCGAAACTCCGACAGGGGATCTCTGAGACCCAGTACTTC.

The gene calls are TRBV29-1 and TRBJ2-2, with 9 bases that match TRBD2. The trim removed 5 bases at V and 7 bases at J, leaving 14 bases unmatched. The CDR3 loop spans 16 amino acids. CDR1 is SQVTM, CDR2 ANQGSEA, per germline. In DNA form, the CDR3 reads TGCAGCGTTCCTGCGGGGGGGCAAGGGTTCGGCGGGGAGCTGTTTTTT. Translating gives CSVPAGGQGFGGELFF.